Reported below is one T cell receptor beta chain. The data were taken from a study of blood T cell repertoires in COVID-19. Generated by immunoSEQ multiplex PCR, the TCRdb table keeps only in-frame clones and is missing some. Among around 270,000 clones listed, 70% to 90% were seen once. The TCR sequence derives from a woman aged 55-70 years with COVID-19, enrolled during active disease. Source material: peripheral blood.

CDR3 in DNA: TGTGCCAGCAGCGCCCGGACTAGCGGGATGCGGGGGGAGCAGTTCTTC. The encoded protein is CASSARTSGMRGEQFF. The chain uses TRBV9 and TRBJ2-1; 12 bases are shared with TRBD2. Trimming removed 3 bases from V and 10 bases from J; junction bases left unmatched: 11. CDR3 length: 16 amino acids. The germline gives CDR1 SGDLS, CDR2 YYNGEE.